Listed below are T cell receptor beta chains from one sample, sequenced in a study of cytomegalovirus exposure and HLA in healthy donors. Sequenced by immunoSEQ multiplex PCR; TCRdb stores in-frame clones only, minus some. The sample lists approximately 150,000 clones, around 79% occurring once. The specimen was PBMCs. These receptors came from a man aged 35 to 55 in good health and CMV-seronegative. The CDR3 runs from the conserved cysteine through the conserved F or W. The D gene is left open where the match is weak. A clone size is listed for some rows: how often the clone was seen (once, few, many), or a class if it is expanded.

TRBV6-1,.,TRBD1,TRBJ1-5,CASNGQAGQPQHF,TGTGCCAGCAACGGACAGGCGGGTCAGCCCCAGCATTTT
TRBV28,.,.,TRBJ1-2,CASSLSVVYGYTF,TGTGCCAGCAGTTTATCCGTCGTCTATGGCTACACCTTC
TRBV29-1,.,TRBD2,TRBJ2-3,CSVAPSGSTDTQYF,TGCAGCGTTGCCCCTAGCGGGAGCACAGATACGCAGTATTTT
TRBV11-2,.,TRBD2,TRBJ2-2,CASSTGTRNTGELFF,TGTGCCAGCAGCACCGGGACTAGAAACACCGGGGAGCTGTTTTTT
TRBV29-1,.,.,TRBJ2-7,CSALKAGAPLGRSEQYF,TGCAGCGCTCTAAAGGCAGGGGCGCCTTTAGGCCGGAGCGAGCAGTACTTC
TRBV7-2,.,TRBD2,TRBJ2-4,CASRRGLAGGPSENIQYF,TGTGCCAGCAGAAGGGGACTAGCGGGAGGGCCGAGTGAAAACATTCAGTACTTC
TRBV29-1,few,TRBD1,TRBJ2-7,CSVATGGGYEQYF,TGCAGCGTGGCTACAGGGGGCGGCTACGAGCAGTACTTC
TRBV18,once,TRBD1,TRBJ2-3,CASSPRGQGATDTQYF,TGTGCCAGCTCACCTCGGGGACAGGGGGCAACAGATACGCAGTATTTT
TRBV9,.,.,TRBJ1-1,CASSFGSRGTEAFF,TGTGCCAGCAGCTTCGGAAGTCGAGGCACTGAAGCTTTCTTT
TRBV4-2,.,TRBD1,TRBJ1-3,CASSQDRGPGNTIYF,TGTGCCAGCAGCCAAGACAGGGGGCCTGGAAACACCATATATTTT
TRBV28,.,TRBD1,TRBJ1-4,CASSFRDRRQTTNEKLFF,TGTGCCAGCAGTTTTAGGGACAGGCGACAAACAACTAATGAAAAACTGTTTTTT
TRBV5-6,.,TRBD2,TRBJ2-1,CASSSGLAGGVEQFF,TGTGCCAGCAGCTCCGGACTAGCGGGAGGGGTTGAGCAGTTCTTC
TRBV11-3,.,.,TRBJ2-2,CASSPQGPDTGELFF,TGTGCCAGCAGCCCGCAGGGGCCCGACACCGGGGAGCTGTTTTTT
TRBV9,.,TRBD2,TRBJ2-1,CASSVQRTSGRNEQFF,TGTGCCAGCAGCGTCCAGAGGACTAGCGGGAGGAATGAGCAGTTCTTC
TRBV27,.,TRBD1,TRBJ2-6,CASRPLLGTGGFPGANVLTF,TGTGCCAGCAGACCTTTACTTGGGACAGGGGGCTTCCCTGGGGCCAACGTCCTGACTTTC
TRBV18,.,.,TRBJ2-3,CASTRASGMTDTQYF,TGTGCCAGCACCCGGGCGTCCGGGATGACAGATACGCAGTATTTT
TRBV25-1,.,TRBD1,TRBJ2-5,CASSPKTGGGTQETQYF,TGTGCCAGCAGCCCGAAAACAGGGGGCGGGACCCAAGAGACCCAGTACTTC
TRBV13,.,TRBD2,TRBJ2-6,CASSPSGGSGANGLTF,TGTGCCAGCAGCCCCTCGGGAGGGTCTGGGGCCAACGGCCTGACTTTC
TRBV2,.,.,TRBJ2-3,CASRKNSGGTDTQYF,TGTGCCAGCAGGAAAAATAGCGGCGGCACAGATACGCAGTATTTT
TRBV7-9,.,TRBD2,TRBJ2-3,CASSLVTSGSRDTQYF,TGTGCCAGCAGCTTAGTAACTAGCGGGTCCAGGGATACGCAGTATTTT
TRBV19,.,.,TRBJ2-2,CASSFRSANTGELFF,TGTGCCAGTAGTTTTCGGAGTGCGAACACCGGGGAGCTGTTTTTT
TRBV25-1,.,TRBD2,TRBJ2-3,CASSDPYPSGTDTQYF,TGTGCCAGCAGTGACCCCTACCCTAGCGGGACAGATACGCAGTATTTT
TRBV5-1,.,.,TRBJ2-7,CASTSSGTSAYEQYF,TGCGCCAGCACCTCCTCGGGGACAAGTGCCTACGAGCAGTACTTC
TRBV7-6,.,TRBD2,TRBJ2-1,CASSSGTSGDSYNEQFF,TGTGCCAGCAGCTCCGGGACTAGCGGAGATTCCTACAATGAGCAGTTCTTC
TRBV6-5,.,TRBD2,TRBJ2-5,CASSTGGQETQYF,TGTGCCAGCAGTACGGGGGGGCAAGAGACCCAGTACTTC
TRBV28,.,TRBD1,TRBJ1-5,CASRQTGANQPQHF,TGTGCCAGCAGGCAAACAGGGGCCAATCAGCCCCAGCATTTT
TRBV7-2,.,TRBD2,TRBJ2-1,CASRPVTSGGYPEQFF,TGTGCCAGCAGGCCCGTGACTAGCGGGGGGTACCCTGAGCAGTTCTTC
TRBV10-3,.,.,TRBJ2-5,CAISDHTGAGETQYF,TGTGCCATCAGTGACCATACAGGGGCGGGGGAGACCCAGTACTTC
TRBV6-5,.,TRBD2,TRBJ2-3,CASSYGTSDTQYF,TGTGCCAGCAGTTACGGGACTAGCGATACGCAGTATTTT
TRBV7-9,.,.,TRBJ1-6,CASSEDRYNSPLHF,TGTGCCAGCAGCGAGGACAGATATAATTCACCCCTCCACTTT
TRBV19,.,.,TRBJ1-3,CASSRAGNSGNTIYF,TGTGCCAGTAGTCGGGCAGGGAACTCTGGAAACACCATATATTTT
TRBV19,.,TRBD2,TRBJ2-1,CASRTGGYNEQFF,TGTGCCAGTAGAACGGGAGGGTACAATGAGCAGTTCTTC
TRBV6-1,.,.,TRBJ2-7,CASSEQTDYEQYF,TGTGCCAGCAGTGAACAGACAGATTACGAGCAGTACTTC
TRBV6-5,.,TRBD2,TRBJ2-1,CASSLRREGQGQFF,TGTGCCAGCAGTCTTAGGCGGGAGGGCCAGGGGCAGTTCTTC
TRBV28,.,.,TRBJ1-5,CASTKLAGHPNQPQHF,TGTGCCAGCACAAAACTAGCGGGACACCCAAATCAGCCCCAGCATTTT
TRBV4-3,few,.,TRBJ2-3,CASSQGSFAGRADTQYF,TGCGCCAGCAGCCAAGGATCTTTTGCGGGTCGAGCAGATACGCAGTATTTT
TRBV4-1,.,TRBD2,TRBJ2-7,CASSHSGLALSSYEQYF,TGCGCCAGCAGCCACTCGGGACTAGCGCTGAGCTCCTACGAGCAGTACTTC
TRBV2,.,.,TRBJ2-7,CASSPDSPGQYF,TGTGCCAGCAGCCCCGATTCTCCGGGGCAGTACTTC
TRBV11-3,few,TRBD2,TRBJ2-7,CASSLVAGEPYEQYF,TGTGCCAGCAGCTTAGTGGCGGGAGAGCCCTACGAGCAGTACTTC
TRBV15,.,TRBD2,TRBJ2-7,CATSRDLTSGRGDEQYF,TGTGCCACCAGCAGAGATCTGACTAGCGGGAGAGGAGACGAGCAGTACTTC
TRBV6-5,.,.,TRBJ2-7,CASSLSGDEQYF,TGTGCCAGCAGTCTCTCCGGGGACGAGCAGTACTTC
TRBV11-2,.,TRBD2,TRBJ2-1,CASSTSGRDNEQFF,TGTGCCAGCAGCACGAGCGGGAGGGACAATGAGCAGTTCTTC
TRBV4-2,.,TRBD2,TRBJ2-3,CASSLFLAGLTDTQYF,TGTGCCAGCAGCCTATTCTTAGCGGGTTTGACAGATACGCAGTATTTT
TRBV6-5,.,.,TRBJ1-2,CASSRRPGSGYTF,TGTGCCAGCAGCCGCCGTCCAGGGTCTGGCTACACCTTC
TRBV4-2,.,TRBD2,TRBJ2-4,CASSQVRRGWAKNIQYF,TGTGCCAGCAGCCAAGTCAGGCGGGGGTGGGCCAAAAACATTCAGTACTTC
TRBV7-2,.,TRBD1,TRBJ2-5,CASSQDRAGTQYF,TGTGCCAGCAGCCAGGACAGGGCGGGGACCCAGTACTTC
TRBV6-6,.,TRBD1,TRBJ1-6,CASSFGQGRNSPLHF,TGTGCCAGCAGTTTCGGACAGGGGCGGAATTCACCCCTCCACTTT
TRBV19,.,TRBD1,TRBJ1-2,CASSISTGIYGYTF,TGTGCCAGTAGTATTTCGACAGGGATCTATGGCTACACCTTC
TRBV7-6,once,TRBD2,TRBJ2-7,CASSPLAGVGGSEQYF,TGTGCCAGCAGCCCACTAGCGGGAGTAGGGGGCAGCGAGCAGTACTTC
TRBV7-9,.,.,TRBJ2-3,CASSLPSSDTQYF,TGTGCCAGCAGCTTACCTAGCTCAGATACGCAGTATTTT
TRBV28,.,TRBD1,TRBJ1-2,CASSFAAGGIVYGYTF,TGTGCCAGCAGTTTCGCGGCAGGGGGTATTGTCTATGGCTACACCTTC
TRBV15,.,TRBD2,TRBJ2-1,CATSRVRGGDSYNEQFF,TGTGCCACCAGCAGAGTTCGGGGGGGCGACTCCTACAATGAGCAGTTCTTC
TRBV19,.,TRBD1,TRBJ2-3,CASSRDRGADTQYF,TGTGCCAGTAGCCGGGACAGGGGAGCCGATACGCAGTATTTT
TRBV9,.,.,TRBJ2-3,CASSGPRGTDTQYF,TGTGCCAGCAGCGGTCCTAGAGGCACAGATACGCAGTATTTT
TRBV2,.,TRBD2,TRBJ2-4,CASWSGAKNSQYF,TGTGCCAGCTGGAGCGGGGCCAAAAACAGTCAGTACTTC